Below, 21 T cell receptor beta chains from the same sample are listed, as sequenced in a study of beta chain features in type 1 diabetes. Study outcomes and limitations: Significant though moderate, a shortening of TCRB CDR3s appeared in all four CD4+ subsets of Type 1 diabetes patients.

Since all of the isolated RNA was reverse transcribed, expressed TCRB transcripts were what got sequenced. The data were produced by immunoSEQ multiplex PCR, yet TCRdb's version contains in-frame clones alone and is incomplete. This table has roughly 150,000 clones, around 7.9% appearing once. These receptors have no known antigen. What was sequenced was central memory CD4+ T cells from blood. The receptors come from a man aged 18-30 years with type 1 diabetes.

This rearrangement joins TRBV5-1 to TRBJ1-2; no reliable D call. The CDR3 is 14 residues long. Germline lookup yields CDR1 SGHRS and CDR2 YFSETQ. Trimming shortened V by 3 bases and J by 8 bases, and 17 bases separated the two germline ends. DNA for the CDR3: TGCGCCAGCAGCTCTGGGCCCGGGAACGTCGGCTACACCTTC. This codes for CASSSGPGNVGYTF.

This clone was observed a handful of times. The J gene is TRBJ2-5, the V gene TRBV28, with D tentatively TRBD1 (6 bases). Trimming cost V 5 bases and J 1 base, with 14 bases left between them. From germline, CDR1 is MDHEN and CDR2 SYDVKM. The CDR3 loop spans 15 amino acids. CDR3 region: CASSIPTGIQETQYF. CDR3 DNA: TGTGCCAGCAGTATTCCAACAGGGATCCAAGAGACCCAGTACTTC.

V and J are TRBV28 and TRBJ2-5, with no clear D. With the DNA end fitting TRBJ2-7 better, the J assignment may be wrong. Germline CDR1 and CDR2: MDHEN and SYDVKM. This CDR3 contains 14 residues. For the CDR3, the DNA is TGTGCCAGCAAAACTAACACGAGACCCTACGAGCAGTACTTC. This sequence encodes CASKTNTRPYEQYF.

The CDR3, as DNA: TGTGCCAGCAGCCCATGGGCGGGTACGCAGTATTTT. Its translation: CASSPWAGTQYF. The chain uses TRBV27 and TRBJ2-3; D perhaps matches TRBD2 (5 bases). This CDR3 region has 12 residues. V lost 6 bases, J lost 8 bases, and 12 bases lay in between. The germline V gene encodes CDR1 MNHEY and CDR2 SMNVEV (reference sequence).

This clone has more than one count but fewer than ten. The chain uses TRBV5-4 and TRBJ2-5; 9 nucleotides match TRBD2. CDR1 and CDR2 from the germline V gene are SGHNT and YYREEE (reference sequence). There are 16 residues in the CDR3. Germline trimming cut 1 base from V and 4 bases from J; bases unmatched to any gene: 8. The CDR3 reads CASSLRGVSGGETQYF. In nucleotides, the CDR3 is TGTGCCAGCAGCTTGAGAGGTGTTAGCGGGGGAGAGACCCAGTACTTC.

This clone was found many times. J is TRBJ2-1 and V is TRBV29-1; D is perhaps TRBD1 (6 bases). V gave up 7 bases and J gave up 6 bases, with 19 bases separating them. Germline V gives CDR1 SQVTM, CDR2 ANQGSEA. This CDR3 spans 14 amino acids. CDR3 region: CSAHRVWKGNEQFF. The CDR3 DNA reads TGCAGCGCACACAGGGTCTGGAAGGGCAATGAGCAGTTCTTC.

This clone was found a few times. This chain uses TRBV6-1 with TRBJ2-5, with D uncertain. V shed 0 bases and J shed 6 bases, with 5 bases lying between them. This CDR3 has 12 residues. The germline gives CDR1 MNHNS, CDR2 SASEGT. CDR3 sequence: CASSEAYQTQYF. The CDR3 nucleotides read TGTGCCAGCAGTGAAGCGTATCAGACCCAGTACTTC.

For the CDR3, the DNA is TGTGCCAGCACCCCGGGAGGCCCCCCCACTGAAGCTTTCTTT. Translated, it gives CASTPGGPPTEAFF. This chain connects TRBV6-1 to TRBJ1-1, with D uncertain. The CDR3 runs 14 residues. Between the trimmed V and J ends, which lost 7 bases and 4 bases, there was a span of 16 bases. The germline CDR1 and CDR2 sequences are MNHNS and SASEGT.

The chain recombines TRBV30 with TRBJ1-4, with D possibly matching TRBD1 (6 bases). Germline loops: CDR1 GTSNPN, CDR2 SVGIG (reference sequence). There are 15 residues in the CDR3. Trimming removed 2 bases at V and 0 bases at J, with 10 bases between. The CDR3 nucleotides read TGTGCCTGGAGTAGGACAGACTCAACTAATGAAAAACTGTTTTTT. The encoded protein is CAWSRTDSTNEKLFF.

The chain is built from TRBV7-9 and TRBJ2-3; weak D call: TRBD2 (6 bases). Germline CDR1 and CDR2: SEHNR and FQNEAQ (reference sequence). The CDR3 extends over 18 amino acids. V shed 5 bases and J shed 0 bases, with 21 bases lying between them. CDR3 DNA sequence: TGTGCCAGCAGCGTAAGTCTGGGAGGAAGGTCTAGCACAGATACGCAGTATTTT. Amino acids: CASSVSLGGRSSTDTQYF.

This clone was seen more than once but under ten times. This chain links TRBV2 with TRBJ2-4; no firm D call. V gave up 2 bases and J gave up 7 bases, with 3 bases separating them. The V gene's germline CDR1 is SNHLY and CDR2 FYNNEI. This CDR3 is 11 amino acids long. The CDR3 protein is CASSEYNIQYF. CDR3 sequence (DNA): TGTGCCAGCAGTGAATATAACATTCAGTACTTC. The full variable domain, completed using reference TRBV2 and TRBJ2-4, is EPEVTQTPSHQVTQMGQEVILRCVPISNHLYFYWYRQILGQKVEFLVSFYNNEISEKSEIFDDQFSVERPDGSNFTLKIRSTKLEDSAMYFCASSEYNIQYFGAGTRLSVL.

This clone showed up many times. The rearrangement joins TRBV2 to TRBJ2-1; maybe TRBD1 (5 bases). This CDR3 is 14 amino acids long. Germline V gene lookup returns CDR1 SNHLY and CDR2 FYNNEI. Trimming cost V 4 bases and J 5 bases, with 12 bases left between them. The CDR3 nucleotides read TGTGCCAGCAGTGTGACAGCCAGGGACAATGAGCAGTTCTTC. This encodes CASSVTARDNEQFF.

This clone showed up just a few times. An end of the junction differs from the germline gene, which may be a read error. The V call is TRBV7-9, the J call TRBJ2-1; D unclear. In germline, CDR1 is SEHNR, CDR2 FQNEAQ (reference sequence). This CDR3 comprises 14 residues. The CDR3 spells CASCFEADYNEQFF. CDR3 DNA sequence: TGTGCCAGCTGCTTCGAAGCTGACTACAATGAGCAGTTCTTC.

The chain couples TRBV28 to TRBJ2-1; the match to TRBD1 covers 9 bases. The CDR3 sequence is 15 residues long. V shed 5 bases and J 4 bases; nucleotides not matched to a gene: 6. Germline-derived CDR1 and CDR2 are MDHEN and SYDVKM. The CDR3 sequence is CASSTTGGGYNEQFF. In DNA, the CDR3 is TGTGCCAGCAGTACCACAGGGGGCGGTTACAATGAGCAGTTCTTC. The entire variable domain, with the rest obtained from reference TRBV28 and TRBJ2-1, is as follows: DVKVTQSSRYLVKRTGEKVFLECVQDMDHENMFWYRQDPGLGLRLIYFSYDVKMKEKGDIPEGYSVSREKKERFSLILESASTNQTSMYLCASSTTGGGYNEQFFGPGTRLTVL.

V and J are TRBV4-1 and TRBJ1-6; 8 bases match TRBD1. J lost 10 bases, V lost 3 bases, and 5 bases had no gene match. CDR1 and CDR2 from the germline V gene are MGHRA and YSYEKL. The CDR3 is made up of 14 amino acids. CDR3 residues: CASSQDRVYSPLHF. For the CDR3, the DNA is TGCGCCAGCAGCCAGGACAGGGTCTACTCACCCCTCCACTTT.

This chain connects TRBV30 to TRBJ2-7, with D perhaps matching TRBD2 (5 bases). The CDR3 is 12 residues long. The V gene lost 5 bases and the J gene lost 0 bases, with 8 bases spanning the gap. Germline lookup yields CDR1 GTSNPN and CDR2 SVGIG (reference sequence). CDR3 sequence (DNA): TGTGCCTGGGGAGGTGACTCCTACGAGCAGTACTTC. Translated: CAWGGDSYEQYF.

This clone has more than one count but fewer than ten. The genes are TRBV7-9 and TRBJ2-2; 7 nucleotides align to TRBD1. The germline CDR1 and CDR2 sequences are SEHNR and FQNEAQ (reference sequence). The J segment lost 4 bases and the V segment lost 7 bases, leaving 9 bases of the junction unmatched. The CDR3 consists of 15 residues. In nucleotides, the CDR3 is TGTGCCAGCATCCTTCAAGGGGGCGGCACCGGGGAGCTGTTTTTT. The encoded protein is CASILQGGGTGELFF.

The chain has TRBV15 and TRBJ1-2; 7 nucleotides agree with TRBD1. The V gene's germline CDR1 is LNHNV and CDR2 YYDKDF (reference sequence). The CDR3 sequence is 17 residues long. After removal of 1 base from V and 4 bases from J, the junction contained 12 bases not matched to a gene. The CDR3 DNA reads TGTGCCACCAGCAGAGCCCGTACAGGGGCCTTTAGCTATGGCTACACCTTC. Amino acids: CATSRARTGAFSYGYTF.

In this sample, this clone turned up many times. V gene TRBV2 combines with J gene TRBJ2-1, with TRBD2 as a possible D gene (6 bases). V was pared by 7 bases and J by 9 bases, with 19 bases between. Germline assignment: CDR1 SNHLY and CDR2 FYNNEI. This CDR3 is built from 14 residues. CDR3 DNA sequence: TGTGCCAGCAATTTTGAGGAGGGCCTGGGTGAGCAGTTCTTC. Its protein is CASNFEEGLGEQFF. Full variable domain (remainder filled in from reference TRBV2 and TRBJ2-1): EPEVTQTPSHQVTQMGQEVILRCVPISNHLYFYWYRQILGQKVEFLVSFYNNEISEKSEIFDDQFSVERPDGSNFTLKIRSTKLEDSAMYFCASNFEEGLGEQFFGPGTRLTVL.

The J gene is TRBJ2-3, the V gene TRBV4-3; 7 nucleotides match TRBD1. Germline values: CDR1 LGHNA, CDR2 YSLEER. Trimming cost V 4 bases and J 4 bases; bases outside gene matches: 2. The CDR3 is 13 amino acids. The CDR3 loop reads CASSRGGADTQYF. The CDR3 region has the DNA TGCGCCAGCAGCCGAGGGGGCGCAGATACGCAGTATTTT.

The table lists this clone with a few counts. V is TRBV4-2 and J is TRBJ2-2; D possibly corresponds to TRBD2 (5 bases). The V gene's germline CDR1 is LGHNA and CDR2 YNFKEQ. This CDR3 is 15 amino acids long. The V end lost 4 bases, the J end lost 2 bases, and 11 bases lay between the germline ends. CDR3 sequence reads: CASSPEGHNTGELFF. The CDR3 DNA reads TGTGCCAGCAGCCCAGAGGGCCATAACACCGGGGAGCTGTTTTTT.